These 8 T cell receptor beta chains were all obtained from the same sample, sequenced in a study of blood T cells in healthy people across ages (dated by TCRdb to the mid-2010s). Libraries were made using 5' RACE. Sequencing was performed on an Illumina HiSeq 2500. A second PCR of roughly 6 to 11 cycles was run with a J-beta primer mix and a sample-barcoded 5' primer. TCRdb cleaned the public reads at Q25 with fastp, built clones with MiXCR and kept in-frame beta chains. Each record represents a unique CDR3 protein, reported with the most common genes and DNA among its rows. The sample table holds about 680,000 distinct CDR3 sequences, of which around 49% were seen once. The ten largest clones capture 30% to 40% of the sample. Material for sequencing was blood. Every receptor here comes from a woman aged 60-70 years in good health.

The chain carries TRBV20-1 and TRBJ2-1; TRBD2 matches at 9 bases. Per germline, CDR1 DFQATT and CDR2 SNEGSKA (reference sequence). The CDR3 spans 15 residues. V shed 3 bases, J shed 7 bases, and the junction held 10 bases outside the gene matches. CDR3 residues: CSASRAGGRGNEQFF. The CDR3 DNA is TGCAGTGCTAGCCGCGCGGGAGGGCGGGGAAATGAGCAGTTCTTC.

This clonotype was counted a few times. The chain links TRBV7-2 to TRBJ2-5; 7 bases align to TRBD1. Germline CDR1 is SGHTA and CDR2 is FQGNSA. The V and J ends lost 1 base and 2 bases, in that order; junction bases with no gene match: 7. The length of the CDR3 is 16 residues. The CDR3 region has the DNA TGTGCCAGCAGCTTAGGGACAGGCAGCGCGCAAGAGACCCAGTACTTC. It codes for CASSLGTGSAQETQYF. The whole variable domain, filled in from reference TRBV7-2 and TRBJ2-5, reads GAGVSQSPSNKVTEKGKDVELRCDPISGHTALYWYRQSLGQGLEFLIYFQGNSAPDKSGLPSDRFSAERTGGSVSTLTIQRTQQEDSAVYLCASSLGTGSAQETQYFGPGTRLLVL.

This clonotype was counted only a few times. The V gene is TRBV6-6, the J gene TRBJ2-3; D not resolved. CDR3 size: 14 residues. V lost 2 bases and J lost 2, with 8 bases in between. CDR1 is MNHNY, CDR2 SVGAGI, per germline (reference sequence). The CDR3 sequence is CASSYPADTDTQYF. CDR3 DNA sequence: TGTGCCAGCAGTTACCCGGCAGACACAGATACGCAGTATTTT.

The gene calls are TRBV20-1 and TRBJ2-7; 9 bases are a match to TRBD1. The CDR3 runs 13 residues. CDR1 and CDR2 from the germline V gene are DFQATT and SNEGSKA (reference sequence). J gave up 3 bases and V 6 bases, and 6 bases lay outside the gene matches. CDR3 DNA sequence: TGCAGTGCCAGGGGGGGACAGGGCTACGAGCAGTACTTC. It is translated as CSARGGQGYEQYF.

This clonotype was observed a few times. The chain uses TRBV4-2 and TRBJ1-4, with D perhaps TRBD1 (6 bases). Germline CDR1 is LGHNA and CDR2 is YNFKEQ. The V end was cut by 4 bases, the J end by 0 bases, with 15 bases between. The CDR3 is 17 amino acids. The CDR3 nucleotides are TGTGCCAGCAGCCTGTGGACAGTCGTTGCAACTAATGAAAAACTGTTTTTT. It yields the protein CASSLWTVVATNEKLFF.

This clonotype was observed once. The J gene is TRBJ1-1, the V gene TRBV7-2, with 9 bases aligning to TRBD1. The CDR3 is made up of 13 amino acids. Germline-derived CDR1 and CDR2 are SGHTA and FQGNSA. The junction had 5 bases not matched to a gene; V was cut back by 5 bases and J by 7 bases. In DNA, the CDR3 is TGTGCCAGCAGCGAACAGGGGGCGGATGAAGCTTTCTTT. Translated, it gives CASSEQGADEAFF.

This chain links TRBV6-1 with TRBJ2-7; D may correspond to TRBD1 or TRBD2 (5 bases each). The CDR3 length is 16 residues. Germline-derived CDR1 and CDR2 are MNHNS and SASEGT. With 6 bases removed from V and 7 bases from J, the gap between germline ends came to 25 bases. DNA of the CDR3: TGTGCCAGCAGGTCCGACAGCGGTGAACACTACAATGAGCAGTACTTC. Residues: CASRSDSGEHYNEQYF.

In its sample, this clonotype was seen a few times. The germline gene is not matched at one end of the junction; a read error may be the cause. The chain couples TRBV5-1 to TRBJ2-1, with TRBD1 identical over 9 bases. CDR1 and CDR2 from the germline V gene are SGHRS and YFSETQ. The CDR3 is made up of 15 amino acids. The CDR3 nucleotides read TGTGCCAGCAGCTACGCGGGACAGGGAGCCAATGAGCAGTTCTTC. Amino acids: CASSYAGQGANEQFF.